The 31 T cell receptor beta chains in this list originate from one sample, sequenced in a study of OX40 agonist ivuxolimab in advanced cancers. Assay used: immunoSEQ multiplex PCR; TCRdb lists only in-frame clones, some missing. Of 73,000 or so clones in the sample, roughly 90% were seen once. Sequencing was performed on CD4+ or CD8+ T cells sorted from blood, taken in a trial of the OX40 agonist ivuxolimab. These TCRs come from an adult with an advanced solid tumor such as melanoma, head and neck, liver or kidney cancer.

V is TRBV6-1 and J is TRBJ1-5; the D is unclear. This CDR3 spans 14 amino acids. Germline V gene data show CDR1 as MNHNS and CDR2 as SASEGT. Trimming took 5 bases from V and 1 from J, leaving 9 bases between them. CDR3 region: CASSRPTSNQPQHF. CDR3 bases: TGTGCCAGCAGTCGCCCGACAAGCAATCAGCCCCAGCATTTT.

The chain has TRBV6-5 and TRBJ2-7; D gene ambiguous. V was shortened by 2 bases and J by 4 bases, with 9 bases between the two germline ends. The CDR3 totals 13 residues. The germline V gene has CDR1 MNHEY and CDR2 SVGAGI. The DNA for the CDR3 is TGTGCCAGCAGTTACGGGTTCACATACGAGCAGTACTTC. It specifies CASSYGFTYEQYF.

This chain joins TRBV7-6 and TRBJ1-6; D is ambiguous. Trimming left V 0 bases short and J 6 bases short, with 15 bases between. The CDR3 covers 17 residues. Germline values: CDR1 SGHVS, CDR2 FNYEAQ. The DNA for the CDR3 is TGTGCCAGCAGCTTAGCGCCCCCCTACGCGGGTAATTCACCCCTCCACTTT. Amino acid sequence: CASSLAPPYAGNSPLHF.

This clone appeared a single time. The chain recombines TRBV4-1 with TRBJ2-2; 10 bases are shared with TRBD2. This CDR3 comprises 18 residues. Trimming at V came to 0 bases and at J to 1 base, leaving 5 bases not matched to a gene. The V gene's germline CDR1 is MGHRA and CDR2 YSYEKL. The CDR3 DNA sequence: TGCGCCAGCAGCCAAGAAGGAGCGGGGGGGCAGAACACCGGGGAGCTGTTTTTT. It encodes CASSQEGAGGQNTGELFF.

The gene calls are TRBV27 and TRBJ2-4; 7 nucleotides agree with TRBD1. The CDR3 length is 13 residues. Germline lookup yields CDR1 MNHEY and CDR2 SMNVEV (reference sequence). V lost 3 bases, J lost 13 bases, and 9 bases stayed unmatched. The CDR3 coding sequence is TGTGCCAGCAGTTTTGGGGGACCGGGACAGCAGTACTTC. This sequence encodes CASSFGGPGQQYF.

The V call is TRBV5-1, the J call TRBJ1-4; TRBD1 matches at 7 bases. J was trimmed by 3 bases and V by 4 bases; bases with no gene match: 9. The CDR3 spans 16 residues. CDR1 is SGHRS and CDR2 is YFSETQ in the germline V gene. This CDR3 is CASSVQGFVANEKLFF. In DNA, the CDR3 is TGCGCCAGCAGCGTACAGGGGTTCGTGGCTAATGAAAAACTGTTTTTT.

The chain carries TRBV10-2 and TRBJ1-1; D is unclear. V was shortened by 8 bases and J by 1 base, with 8 bases between the two germline ends. In germline, CDR1 is WSHSY, CDR2 SAAADI. There are 12 residues in the CDR3. The CDR3 spells CASSGSNTEAFF. CDR3 bases: TGCGCCAGCTCTGGGTCGAACACTGAAGCTTTCTTT.

The V call is TRBV12-5, the J call TRBJ2-2; D possibly matches TRBD1 or TRBD2 (6 bases each). Per germline, CDR1 LGHNT and CDR2 FRNRAP. Trimming left V 2 bases short and J 7 bases short, with 14 bases between. The CDR3 runs 15 residues. CDR3 DNA sequence: TGTGCTAGTGGTTTGCTGCTGGGGGGCGGCGGGGAGCTGTTTTTT. This gives the protein CASGLLLGGGGELFF.

The chain has TRBV6-6 and TRBJ2-7; possible D gene TRBD2, 6 bases. V was shortened by 5 bases and J by 2 bases, with 13 bases between the two germline ends. The germline V gene encodes CDR1 MNHNY and CDR2 SVGAGI (reference sequence). The CDR3 extends over 14 amino acids. CDR3 sequence: CASSPGRLTYEQYF. In nucleotides, the CDR3 is TGTGCCAGCAGTCCAGGGAGGCTCACCTACGAGCAGTACTTC.

V gene TRBV15 combines with J gene TRBJ2-7; weak D call: TRBD2 (5 bases). V shed 5 bases and J shed 1 base, with 9 bases lying between them. CDR1 is LNHNV and CDR2 is YYDKDF in the germline V gene (reference sequence). The CDR3 length is 13 residues. The CDR3 loop reads CATSPGLSYEQYF. Here the CDR3 DNA reads TGTGCCACCAGCCCGGGGTTATCCTACGAGCAGTACTTC.

The chain couples TRBV9 to TRBJ1-6; TRBD1 might be the D (6 bases). The CDR3 covers 12 residues. The V end lost 3 bases, the J end lost 11 bases, and 9 bases lay between the germline ends. Germline values: CDR1 SGDLS, CDR2 YYNGEE. In nucleotides, the CDR3 is TGTGCCAGCAGCGCCGGGGGCCCACCCCTCCACTTT. Protein product: CASSAGGPPLHF.

This rearrangement joins TRBV6-1 to TRBJ2-7; D is uncertain. Deletions cut 2 bases from V and 3 bases from J, with 14 bases between. This CDR3 is built from 15 residues. Germline CDR1 MNHNS, CDR2 SASEGT. The CDR3, as DNA: TGTGCCAGCAGTGAAACCTCCCAAGTCGGCTACGAGCAGTACTTC. Residues: CASSETSQVGYEQYF.

The chain couples TRBV2 to TRBJ1-5; unclear D gene. This CDR3 is built from 15 residues. The germline gives CDR1 SNHLY, CDR2 FYNNEI. V lost 6 bases and J 4 bases, leaving 16 bases between the germline ends. CDR3 amino acids: CASSQPVTGNQPQHF. The CDR3 nucleotides read TGTGCCAGCAGCCAACCCGTGACGGGGAATCAGCCCCAGCATTTT.

About this clone itself: The sample contains more than one DNA sequence encoding this CDR3. The V and J genes are TRBV27 and TRBJ2-7; unclear D gene. The CDR3 runs to 11 residues. V was clipped by 2 bases and J by 4 bases, with 3 bases between them. From germline, CDR1 is MNHEY and CDR2 SMNVEV (reference sequence). CDR3 DNA sequence: TGTGCCAGCAGTTTAGGATACGAGCAGTACTTC. It encodes CASSLGYEQYF.

This chain joins TRBV14 and TRBJ2-1; D not resolved. The CDR3 runs to 13 residues. CDR1 is SGHDN, CDR2 FVKESK, per germline. Deletions cut 1 base from V and 7 bases from J, with 8 bases between. The CDR3 loop is CASSQGGDNEQFF. CDR3 in DNA: TGTGCCAGCAGCCAAGGAGGAGATAATGAGCAGTTCTTC.

Only one count was recorded for this clone. The rearrangement links TRBV6-1 to TRBJ1-1, with a weak D call TRBD1 (5 bases). CDR3 length: 16 amino acids. V was pared by 2 bases and J by 0 bases, with 13 bases between. Germline values: CDR1 MNHNS, CDR2 SASEGT. Here the CDR3 reads CASSEYGWGLNTEAFF. The CDR3 region has the DNA TGTGCCAGCAGTGAATACGGATGGGGACTGAACACTGAAGCTTTCTTT.

The chain joins TRBV27 to TRBJ1-4; D is ambiguous. In germline, CDR1 is MNHEY, CDR2 SMNVEV (reference sequence). This CDR3 has 15 residues. Trimming stripped 4 bases from V and 4 bases from J, with 13 bases between. The CDR3 here is CASSSYETNNEKLFF. The CDR3 DNA reads TGTGCCAGCAGTTCTTACGAGACTAATAATGAAAAACTGTTTTTT.

CDR3 in amino acids: CASSVGGENYGYTF. Written as DNA, the CDR3 is TGTGCCAGCAGCGTAGGAGGAGAAAACTATGGCTACACCTTC. The chain links TRBV9 to TRBJ1-2, with D unresolved. The germline gives CDR1 SGDLS, CDR2 YYNGEE. The V end lost 0 bases, the J end lost 2 bases, and 8 bases lay between the germline ends. CDR3 length: 14 amino acids.

This clone was observed once. The rearrangement joins TRBV30 to TRBJ1-3; 10 positions match TRBD1. The germline V gene has CDR1 GTSNPN and CDR2 SVGIG (reference sequence). The ends lost 3 bases at V and 0 bases at J; junction bases unmatched: 5. The CDR3 extends over 16 amino acids. The CDR3 DNA follows: TGTGCCTGGAGGTCGACAGGGGGCTTCTCTGGAAACACCATATATTTT. It is translated as CAWRSTGGFSGNTIYF.

V gene TRBV28 combines with J gene TRBJ2-3, with TRBD2 identical over 8 bases. V lost 5 bases, J lost 2 bases, and 9 bases stayed unmatched. CDR3 length: 16 residues. Germline V gene data show CDR1 as MDHEN and CDR2 as SYDVKM. The CDR3 DNA reads TGTGCCAGCAGTACTTATAGCGGGGAGATCACAGATACGCAGTATTTT. It specifies CASSTYSGEITDTQYF.

The chain has TRBV5-6 and TRBJ2-7; D is unresolved. Germline V lookup: CDR1 SGHDT, CDR2 YYEEEE. Trimming stripped 0 bases from V and 1 base from J, with 5 bases between. The CDR3 sequence is 13 residues long. CDR3 DNA: TGTGCCAGCAGCTTGGTCGAATCCTACGAGCAGTACTTC. Its translation: CASSLVESYEQYF.

V usage is TRBV6-1 and J usage is TRBJ2-7; tentative D call: TRBD2 (6 bases). V was clipped by 3 bases and J by 0 bases, with 9 bases between them. The CDR3 has 14 residues. CDR1 and CDR2 (germline): MNHNS, SASEGT. The CDR3 sequence: CASSDARDSYEQYF. The CDR3 coding sequence is TGTGCCAGCAGTGACGCGCGGGACTCCTACGAGCAGTACTTC.

The chain combines TRBV5-6 with TRBJ1-4; maybe TRBD1 (5 bases). The CDR3 extends over 14 amino acids. Germline V lookup: CDR1 SGHDT, CDR2 YYEEEE. Trimming left V 4 bases short and J 5 bases short, with 12 bases between. The CDR3 spells CASSLIRANEKLFF. CDR3 bases: TGTGCCAGCAGCCTTATCAGGGCCAATGAAAAACTGTTTTTT.

V is TRBV29-1 and J is TRBJ1-1, with D possibly TRBD1 on 6 matching bases. V dropped 6 bases and J dropped 0 bases, with 11 bases sitting between them. The CDR3 has 13 amino acids. Germline V gene sequence: CDR1 SQVTM, CDR2 ANQGSEA. CDR3 amino acids: CSVPGVMNTEAFF. CDR3 nucleotide sequence: TGCAGCGTCCCAGGGGTCATGAACACTGAAGCTTTCTTT.

The chain recombines TRBV27 with TRBJ2-7; the match to TRBD2 covers 7 bases. The V gene end was trimmed by 6 bases and the J gene end by 2 bases; junction bases not matched to a gene: 7. The CDR3 length is 14 residues. Germline V gene data show CDR1 as MNHEY and CDR2 as SMNVEV (reference sequence). The CDR3 DNA is TGTGCCAGCAGGTGGGGAGGGAGGACCTACGAGCAGTACTTC. Translating gives CASRWGGRTYEQYF.

A word on this clone: One end of the junction does not line up with germline, which may come from a read error. The chain has TRBV5-1 and TRBJ2-7; D remains ambiguous. CDR1 is SGHRS, CDR2 YFSETQ, per germline. The CDR3 covers 15 residues. Here the CDR3 reads CAGSLATLGSYEQYF. The CDR3 region has the DNA TGCGCCGGCAGCTTGGCCACTCTGGGTTCCTACGAGCAGTACTTC.

This clone was counted only a few times. The chain has TRBV9 and TRBJ1-2; 8 bases fit TRBD1. J gave up 6 bases and V 7 bases, and 2 bases lay outside the gene matches. This CDR3 has 11 residues. Germline values: CDR1 SGDLS, CDR2 YYNGEE. CDR3 region: CASRQGNGYTF. The CDR3 DNA reads as TGTGCCAGCCGACAGGGGAATGGCTACACCTTC.

The V gene is TRBV6-5, the J gene TRBJ1-6; no definite D call. Germline V gives CDR1 MNHEY, CDR2 SVGAGI. V was clipped by 2 bases and J by 0 bases, with 5 bases between them. The CDR3 runs 15 residues. CDR3 region: CASSYTDSYNSPLHF. The CDR3 nucleotides read TGTGCCAGCAGTTACACAGACTCCTATAATTCACCCCTCCACTTT.

The rearrangement links TRBV6-4 to TRBJ1-2; tentatively, D is TRBD1 (5 bases). Germline V CDR1 and CDR2: MRHNA, SNTAGT. The CDR3 length is 12 residues. V gave up 5 bases and J gave up 5 bases, with 9 bases separating them. In DNA form, the CDR3 reads TGTGCCAGCAGTTCCGGGGCATATGGCTACACCTTC. Translation gives CASSSGAYGYTF.

This clone was counted a single time. V usage is TRBV6-6 and J usage is TRBJ2-7; the match to TRBD1 covers 7 bases. In germline, CDR1 is MNHNY, CDR2 SVGAGI (reference sequence). CDR3 length: 12 residues. The ends lost 8 bases at V and 5 bases at J; junction bases unmatched: 6. The CDR3 DNA reads TGTGCCAGCTGGACAGGTAGCCACGAGCAGTACTTC. This sequence encodes CASWTGSHEQYF.

The V call is TRBV7-2, the J call TRBJ1-6; the D gene is possibly TRBD1 (5 bases). Germline V gives CDR1 SGHTA, CDR2 FQGNSA. The V end was cut by 1 base, the J end by 7 bases, with 11 bases between. The CDR3 sequence is 15 residues long. CDR3 sequence reads: CASSLDAGGNSPLHF. CDR3 coding DNA: TGTGCCAGCAGCTTAGACGCGGGGGGGAATTCACCCCTCCACTTT.